This T cell receptor (beta chain) was sequenced for a study of metastatic and nonmetastatic thyroid tumors (dated by TCRdb to 2020 to 2022). For the wider study: Repertoires from peripheral blood and from tumor or nodule tissue samples of malignant and benign thyroid patients were compared.

The research as a whole found: In both blood and tumor samples, TCR beta diversity was reported to be significantly higher in malignant tumors than in benign nodules.

None of the patients had been given any treatment before thyroid surgery. Using T-cell receptor beta sequencing, the study looked back at clinical samples from patients collected from about 2012 to 2018. Library generation was performed with PCR. This sample was sequenced with an Illumina HiSeq 4000. High-throughput sequencing was used to profile the TCR beta-chain CDR3 region of every patient. In the authors' own workflow: The researchers built a classifier to tell apart papillary thyroid cancer patients with distant metastasis, based on CDR3 differences among clinicopathological groups. The Shannon index was used to assess repertoire diversity, and the Morisita-Horn index was used to assess tumor-blood repertoire similarity. The public reads were reprocessed in TCRdb via fastp at Q25 and MiXCR, keeping in-frame beta chains. The V and J calls and clone size are TCRdb's, not the authors'. The sample records about 59,000 clones, 25% to 35% of which are singletons. The ten largest clones represent less than 20% of the sample.

The CDR3 measures 15 amino acids from cysteine to phenylalanine. CDR3 DNA is the only sequence kept; it has 45 bases, read in frame from the first base. Trimming costs V 0 bases and J 4 bases, and their ends lie 13 bases apart. The CDR1 and CDR2 encoded by the germline V gene are SGHAT and FQNNGV. This clone has only a few counts. The antigen it binds to is not known. Per-nucleotide qualities are absent, and no much larger clonotype sits a single base away. The rearrangement combines TRBV11-2 with TRBJ2-7; no D segment can be confidently identified. Specimen: blood. This TCR was recovered from a female donor with papillary thyroid cancer or a benign thyroid nodule (not recorded which). Some clones in this sample may be carry-over from other donors' samples. The CDR3 reads CASSLDPTRAYEQYF. DNA sequence: TGTGCCAGCAGCTTAGATCCGACAAGGGCATACGAGCAGTACTTC.